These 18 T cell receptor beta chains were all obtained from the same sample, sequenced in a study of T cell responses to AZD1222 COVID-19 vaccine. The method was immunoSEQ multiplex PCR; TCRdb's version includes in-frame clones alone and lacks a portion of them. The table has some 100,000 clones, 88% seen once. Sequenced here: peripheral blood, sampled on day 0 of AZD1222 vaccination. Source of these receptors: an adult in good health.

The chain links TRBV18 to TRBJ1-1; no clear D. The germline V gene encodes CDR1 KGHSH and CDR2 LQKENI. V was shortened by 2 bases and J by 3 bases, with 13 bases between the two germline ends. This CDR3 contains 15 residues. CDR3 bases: TGTGCCAGCTCACCATACGGACTAAGTGACACTGAAGCTTTCTTT. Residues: CASSPYGLSDTEAFF.

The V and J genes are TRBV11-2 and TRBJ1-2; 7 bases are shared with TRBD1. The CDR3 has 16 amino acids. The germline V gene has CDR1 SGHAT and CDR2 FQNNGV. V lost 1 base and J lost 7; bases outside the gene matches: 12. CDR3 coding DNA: TGTGCCAGCAGCTTAGGGAAACTGGACAGGTTTGGTGGCTACACCTTC. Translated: CASSLGKLDRFGGYTF.

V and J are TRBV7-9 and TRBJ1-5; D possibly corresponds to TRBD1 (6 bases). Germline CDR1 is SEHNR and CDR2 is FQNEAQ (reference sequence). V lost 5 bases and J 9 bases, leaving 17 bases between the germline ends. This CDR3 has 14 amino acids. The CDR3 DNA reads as TGTGCCAGCAGCCACGGACAGTCCCCGAGGCCCCAGCATTTT. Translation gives CASSHGQSPRPQHF. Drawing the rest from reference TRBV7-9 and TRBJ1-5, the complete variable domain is DTGVSQNPRHKITKRGQNVTFRCDPISEHNRLYWYRQTLGQGPEFLTYFQNEAQLEKSRLLSDRFSAERPKGSFSTLEIQRTEQGDSAMYLCASSHGQSPRPQHFGDGTRLSIL.

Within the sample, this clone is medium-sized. In DNA, the CDR3 is TGCGCCAGCAGCCAAGATAAAGGGATGGGCGAGCAGTACTTC. As protein: CASSQDKGMGEQYF. The chain is built from TRBV4-1 and TRBJ2-7; D is uncertain. Trimming took off 0 bases at V and 6 bases at J, with 12 bases between the two ends. Germline loops: CDR1 MGHRA, CDR2 YSYEKL. The CDR3 totals 14 residues.

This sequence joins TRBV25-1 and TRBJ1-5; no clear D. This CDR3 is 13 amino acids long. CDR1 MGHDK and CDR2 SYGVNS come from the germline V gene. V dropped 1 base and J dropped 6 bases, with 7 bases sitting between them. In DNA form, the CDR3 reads TGTGCCAGCAGTGAATCTGGTCTTCAGCCCCAGCATTTT. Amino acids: CASSESGLQPQHF.

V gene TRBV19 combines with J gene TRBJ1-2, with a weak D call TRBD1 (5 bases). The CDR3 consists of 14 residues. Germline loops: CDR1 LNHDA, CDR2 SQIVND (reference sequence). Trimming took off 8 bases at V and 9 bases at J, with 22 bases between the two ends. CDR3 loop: CASGAGTVGLSYTF. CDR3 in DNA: TGTGCCAGTGGGGCAGGGACCGTGGGTTTGAGCTACACCTTC.

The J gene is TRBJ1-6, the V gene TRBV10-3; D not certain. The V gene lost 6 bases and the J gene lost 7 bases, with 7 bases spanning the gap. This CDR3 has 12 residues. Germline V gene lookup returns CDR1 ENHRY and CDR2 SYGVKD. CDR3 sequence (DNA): TGTGCCATCAGGGCAGGAAATTCACCCCTCCACTTT. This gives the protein CAIRAGNSPLHF.

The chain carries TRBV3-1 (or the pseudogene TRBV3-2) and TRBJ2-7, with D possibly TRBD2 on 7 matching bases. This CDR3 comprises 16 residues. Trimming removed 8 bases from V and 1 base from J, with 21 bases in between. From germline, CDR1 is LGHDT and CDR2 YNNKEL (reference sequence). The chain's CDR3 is CASGNSVGGVSYEQYF. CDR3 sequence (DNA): TGTGCCAGCGGTAACTCCGTAGGGGGGGTTTCCTACGAGCAGTACTTC.

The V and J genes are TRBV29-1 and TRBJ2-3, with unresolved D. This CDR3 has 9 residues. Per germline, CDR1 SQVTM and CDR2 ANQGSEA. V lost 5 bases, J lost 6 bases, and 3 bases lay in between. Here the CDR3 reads CSVSDTQYF. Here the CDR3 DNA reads TGCAGCGTTTCTGATACGCAGTATTTT.

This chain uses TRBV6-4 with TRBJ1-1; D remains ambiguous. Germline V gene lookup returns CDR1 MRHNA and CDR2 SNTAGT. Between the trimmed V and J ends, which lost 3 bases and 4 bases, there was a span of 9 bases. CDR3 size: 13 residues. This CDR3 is CASSDLAGTEAFF. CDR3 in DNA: TGTGCCAGCAGTGATCTGGCTGGCACTGAAGCTTTCTTT.

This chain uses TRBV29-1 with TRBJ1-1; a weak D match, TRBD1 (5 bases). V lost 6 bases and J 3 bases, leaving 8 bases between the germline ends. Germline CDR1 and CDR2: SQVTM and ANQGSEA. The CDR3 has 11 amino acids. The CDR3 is CSVDSYTEAFF. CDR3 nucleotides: TGCAGCGTAGACAGCTACACTGAAGCTTTCTTT.

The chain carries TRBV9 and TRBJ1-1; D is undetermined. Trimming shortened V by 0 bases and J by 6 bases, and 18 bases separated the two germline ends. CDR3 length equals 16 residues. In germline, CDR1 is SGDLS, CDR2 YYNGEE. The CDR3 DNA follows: TGTGCCAGCAGCGTAGGCGGGGTAGGTTTGGCCTCTGAAGCTTTCTTT. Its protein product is CASSVGGVGLASEAFF. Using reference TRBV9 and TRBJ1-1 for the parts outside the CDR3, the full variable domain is DSGVTQTPKHLITATGQRVTLRCSPRSGDLSVYWYQQSLDQGLQFLIQYYNGEERAKGNILERFSAQQFPDLHSELNLSSLELGDSALYFCASSVGGVGLASEAFFGQGTRLTVV.

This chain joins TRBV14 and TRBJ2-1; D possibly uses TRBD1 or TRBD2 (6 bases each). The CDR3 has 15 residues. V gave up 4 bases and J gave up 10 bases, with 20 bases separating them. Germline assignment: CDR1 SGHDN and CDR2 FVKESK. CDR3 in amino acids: CASSLRGGSSSEQFF. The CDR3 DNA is TGTGCCAGCAGCCTACGAGGGGGGAGTTCCTCGGAGCAGTTCTTC.

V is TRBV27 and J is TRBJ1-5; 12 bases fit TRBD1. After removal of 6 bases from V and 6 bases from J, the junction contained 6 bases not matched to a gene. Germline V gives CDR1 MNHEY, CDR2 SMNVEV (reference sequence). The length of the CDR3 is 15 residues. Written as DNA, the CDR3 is TGTGCCAGCAGCCCCGGGACAGGGGGCTTTCAGCCCCAGCATTTT. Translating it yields CASSPGTGGFQPQHF.

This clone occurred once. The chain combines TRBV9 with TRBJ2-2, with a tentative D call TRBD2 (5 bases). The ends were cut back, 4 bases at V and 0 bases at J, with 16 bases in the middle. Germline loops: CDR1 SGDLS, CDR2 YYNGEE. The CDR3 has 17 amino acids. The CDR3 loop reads CASSLQVLAANTGELFF. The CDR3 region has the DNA TGTGCCAGCAGCCTACAAGTCCTAGCAGCGAACACCGGGGAGCTGTTTTTT.

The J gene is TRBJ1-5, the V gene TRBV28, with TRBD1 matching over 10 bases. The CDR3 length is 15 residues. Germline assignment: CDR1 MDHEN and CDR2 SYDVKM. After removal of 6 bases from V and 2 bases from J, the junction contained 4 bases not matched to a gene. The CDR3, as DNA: TGTGCCAGCAGACCCGGGACAGGGGGCAATCAGCCCCAGCATTTT. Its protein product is CASRPGTGGNQPQHF.

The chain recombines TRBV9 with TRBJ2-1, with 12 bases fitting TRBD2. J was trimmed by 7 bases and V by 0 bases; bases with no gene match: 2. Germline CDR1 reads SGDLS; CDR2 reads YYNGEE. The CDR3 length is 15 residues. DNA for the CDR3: TGTGCCAGCAGCGTAGGGACTAGCGGGATAAATGAGCAGTTCTTC. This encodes CASSVGTSGINEQFF.

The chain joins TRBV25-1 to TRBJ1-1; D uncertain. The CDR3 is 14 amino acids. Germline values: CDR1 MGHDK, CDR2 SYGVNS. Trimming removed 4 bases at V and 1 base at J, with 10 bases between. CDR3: CASSGLAGNTEAFF. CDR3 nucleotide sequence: TGTGCCAGCAGTGGTCTGGCGGGGAACACTGAAGCTTTCTTT.